The rows below give T cell receptor beta chains drawn from one sample of a study of blood T cell repertoires in COVID-19. The protocol was immunoSEQ multiplex PCR, while the TCRdb copy is restricted to in-frame clones and leaves out a portion. Of about 220,000 clones listed, 65% to 90% are singletons. What was sequenced was peripheral blood. The source is a human donor in a cohort sampled during active COVID-19. CDR3s include the opening cysteine and the closing phenylalanine or tryptophan. Each record gives: V gene, J gene, CDR3 protein.

V gene: TRBV6-5; J gene: TRBJ2-1; CDR3 protein: CASSFRGTGGAEQFF
V gene: TRBV28; J gene: TRBJ2-7; CDR3 protein: CATVGGSGRNHGGEQYF
V gene: TRBV9; J gene: TRBJ1-1; CDR3 protein: CASSVDMGRAEAFF
V gene: TRBV15; J gene: TRBJ1-2; CDR3 protein: CATSRGQGQGYGYTF
V gene: TRBV27; J gene: TRBJ1-1; CDR3 protein: CASSSRTENTEAFF
V gene: TRBV6-2/TRBV6-3; J gene: TRBJ1-4; CDR3 protein: CASSRPSANEKLFF
V gene: TRBV4-1; J gene: TRBJ2-2; CDR3 protein: CASSQGTAATGELFF
V gene: TRBV7-9; J gene: TRBJ1-1; CDR3 protein: CASSLGGGEAFF
V gene: TRBV18; J gene: TRBJ2-1; CDR3 protein: CASSPGGTSGSPAGGEQFF
V gene: TRBV11-1; J gene: TRBJ2-5; CDR3 protein: CASSTRGGETQYF
V gene: TRBV7-8; J gene: TRBJ2-5; CDR3 protein: CASSLLLAGAWETQYF
V gene: TRBV6-6; J gene: TRBJ2-7; CDR3 protein: CASSYRDQSYEQYF
V gene: TRBV10-3; J gene: TRBJ2-5; CDR3 protein: CAISESGLRGTQYF
V gene: TRBV5-6; J gene: TRBJ2-4; CDR3 protein: CASSTTGIAKNIQYF
V gene: TRBV7-9; J gene: TRBJ2-7; CDR3 protein: CASSLWRNYEQYF
V gene: TRBV7-3; J gene: TRBJ2-7; CDR3 protein: CASSLTGGSYEQYF
V gene: TRBV6-2/TRBV6-3; J gene: TRBJ1-1; CDR3 protein: CASSGRIMNTEAFF
V gene: TRBV28; J gene: TRBJ1-1; CDR3 protein: CASSLYRRVDTEAFF
V gene: TRBV2; J gene: TRBJ1-4; CDR3 protein: CASSRQGVGSTNEKLFF
V gene: TRBV9; J gene: TRBJ2-1; CDR3 protein: CASSVAGREGTNEQFF
V gene: TRBV28; J gene: TRBJ1-2; CDR3 protein: CASSQRTSGGYGYTF
V gene: TRBV12-3/TRBV12-4; J gene: TRBJ2-7; CDR3 protein: CASSGGQVYEQYF
V gene: TRBV7-2; J gene: TRBJ1-5; CDR3 protein: CASSLTRGQPQHF
V gene: TRBV28; J gene: TRBJ2-7; CDR3 protein: CASSPQGTYEQYF
V gene: TRBV27; J gene: TRBJ1-2; CDR3 protein: CASSPRGANYGYTF
V gene: TRBV10-2; J gene: TRBJ1-6; CDR3 protein: CASSGFRGQNSPLHF
V gene: TRBV10-3; J gene: TRBJ1-5; CDR3 protein: CATRQVNVDQPQHF
V gene: TRBV7-9; J gene: TRBJ2-1; CDR3 protein: CASSSQRDEQFF
V gene: TRBV3-1/TRBV3-2; J gene: TRBJ1-5; CDR3 protein: CASSQGRGVRNQPQHF
V gene: TRBV15; J gene: TRBJ2-1; CDR3 protein: CATSPGQESYNEQFF
V gene: TRBV9; J gene: TRBJ2-7; CDR3 protein: CASSVAGGTSGVYEQYF
V gene: TRBV7-2; J gene: TRBJ1-5; CDR3 protein: CASSLPGNQPQHF
V gene: TRBV10-3; J gene: TRBJ1-2; CDR3 protein: CAISEPAGRSNYGYTF
V gene: TRBV19; J gene: TRBJ1-5; CDR3 protein: CASSPAKPRGHQPQHF
V gene: TRBV10-3; J gene: TRBJ2-5; CDR3 protein: CAISPGVAEGKETQYF
V gene: TRBV28; J gene: TRBJ2-7; CDR3 protein: CASSLLEGFASEQYF
V gene: TRBV4-3; J gene: TRBJ2-7; CDR3 protein: CASSQRSNYYEQYF
V gene: TRBV7-3; J gene: TRBJ1-5; CDR3 protein: CASSRGGNQPQHF
V gene: TRBV5-1; J gene: TRBJ2-1; CDR3 protein: CASVRGDSSYNEQFF
V gene: TRBV7-6; J gene: TRBJ2-3; CDR3 protein: CASSPYGGERKDTQYF
V gene: TRBV11-3; J gene: TRBJ2-1; CDR3 protein: CASSLGSTSGIYNEQFF
V gene: TRBV3-1/TRBV3-2; J gene: TRBJ1-1; CDR3 protein: CASSQLGANTEAFF
V gene: TRBV4-2; J gene: TRBJ2-7; CDR3 protein: CASSQDSLSYEQYF
V gene: TRBV10-1; J gene: TRBJ1-5; CDR3 protein: CASQPRGPQHF
V gene: TRBV27; J gene: TRBJ2-1; CDR3 protein: CASSWGLAGQIYEQFF